This passage covers 6 T cell receptor beta chains from one sample sequenced in a study of early T cells in non-severe SARS-CoV-2 infection. Each CDR3 protein gets one entry after TCRdb re-called the 5' RACE reads with MiXCR. The sample lists about 83,000 distinct CDR3 sequences, more than 9% occurring once. The material sequenced was whole blood, taken at baseline. The receptor set was obtained from an adult who was a healthcare worker with PCR-confirmed SARS-CoV-2 infection or an uninfected control (not recorded which).

This sequence joins TRBV3-1 and TRBJ2-2; 8 bases are a match to TRBD2. V dropped 4 bases and J dropped 6; count of bases not matched to a gene: 4. Germline CDR1 and CDR2: LGHDT and YNNKEL (reference sequence). The CDR3 is made up of 14 amino acids. CDR3 sequence (DNA): TGTGCCAGCAGCCGGACTAGCAGGGCCGGGGAGCTGTTTTTT. Its translation: CASSRTSRAGELFF.

This clonotype has just a few counts. The V gene is TRBV7-2, the J gene TRBJ2-3, with no clear D. CDR3 length: 18 residues. Trimming took off 6 bases at V and 0 bases at J, with 22 bases between the two ends. Per germline, CDR1 SGHTA and CDR2 FQGNSA. For the CDR3, the DNA is TGTGCCAGCAGTTTGGGCCACTCAAGGCCGCCCAGCACAGATACGCAGTATTTT. It is translated as CASSLGHSRPPSTDTQYF.

This clonotype was counted many times. The V and J genes are TRBV10-3 and TRBJ2-6; D is perhaps TRBD1 or TRBD2 (5 bases each). This CDR3 is built from 14 residues. The germline V and J ends were trimmed by 5 bases and 4 bases, with 9 bases remaining between them. The V gene's germline CDR1 is ENHRY and CDR2 SYGVKD. CDR3 nucleotide sequence: TGTGCCATCAGTAAGGGACCCGGGGCCAACGTCCTGACTTTC. Its translation: CAISKGPGANVLTF.

J is TRBJ2-7 and V is TRBV19; 7 nucleotides match TRBD2. Looked up from germline, CDR1 is LNHDA and CDR2 is SQIVND (reference sequence). This CDR3 is built from 17 residues. V shed 6 bases, J shed 4 bases, and the junction held 18 bases outside the gene matches. The CDR3 sequence is CASSPFYRRAGSYEQYF. In DNA, the CDR3 is TGTGCCAGTAGCCCCTTCTATCGTCGAGCGGGAAGTTACGAGCAGTACTTC.

This clonotype has only a few counts. The chain links TRBV20-1 to TRBJ2-2, with a possible D match to TRBD2 (5 bases). The CDR3 consists of 13 residues. Germline CDR1 reads DFQATT; CDR2 reads SNEGSKA (reference sequence). The V end was cut by 6 bases, the J end by 1 base, with 9 bases between. In DNA form, the CDR3 reads TGCAGTGCCCCCGGGGTGAACACCGGGGAGCTGTTTTTT. Protein: CSAPGVNTGELFF.

This clonotype was seen only a few times. The V call is TRBV9, the J call TRBJ2-3; a weak D match, TRBD1 (5 bases). The CDR3 sequence is 20 residues long. Germline V gene lookup returns CDR1 SGDLS and CDR2 YYNGEE. Trimming stripped 4 bases from V and 2 bases from J, with 29 bases between. Here the CDR3 DNA reads TGTGCCAGCAGCTTTGACCCCTCCAATGCCCGTCCGGACATCACAGATACGCAGTATTTT. This translates into CASSFDPSNARPDITDTQYF.